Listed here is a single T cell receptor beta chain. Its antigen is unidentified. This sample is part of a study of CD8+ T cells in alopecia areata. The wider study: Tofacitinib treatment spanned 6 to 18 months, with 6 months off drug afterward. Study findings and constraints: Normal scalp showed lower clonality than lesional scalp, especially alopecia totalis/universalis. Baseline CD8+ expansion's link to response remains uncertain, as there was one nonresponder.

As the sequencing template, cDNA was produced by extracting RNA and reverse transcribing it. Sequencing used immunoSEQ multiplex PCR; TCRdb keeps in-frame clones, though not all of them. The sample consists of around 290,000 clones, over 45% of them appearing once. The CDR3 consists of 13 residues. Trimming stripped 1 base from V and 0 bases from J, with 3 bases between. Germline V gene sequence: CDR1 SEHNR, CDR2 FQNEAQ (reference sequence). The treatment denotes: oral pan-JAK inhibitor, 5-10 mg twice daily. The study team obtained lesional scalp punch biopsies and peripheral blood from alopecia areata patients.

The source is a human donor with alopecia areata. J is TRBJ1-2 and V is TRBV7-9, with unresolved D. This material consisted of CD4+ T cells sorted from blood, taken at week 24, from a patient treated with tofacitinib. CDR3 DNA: TGTGCCAGCAGCTTAGAAACTAACTATGGCTACACCTTC. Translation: CASSLETNYGYTF. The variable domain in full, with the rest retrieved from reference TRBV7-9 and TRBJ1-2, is DTGVSQNPRHKITKRGQNVTFRCDPISEHNRLYWYRQTLGQGPEFLTYFQNEAQLEKSRLLSDRFSAERPKGSFSTLEIQRTEQGDSAMYLCASSLETNYGYTFGSGTRLTVV.